The entry that follows covers one T cell receptor beta chain sequence. Its cognate antigen is unknown. Investigators spread the genomic DNA of each subset evenly over several immunoSEQ plates. Data came from immunoSEQ multiplex PCR; TCRdb stores just in-frame clones and leaves some out. The table has a few million clones, roughly 92% seen once. Each donor was a Caucasian adult residing in Nashville, Tennessee. The sample originates from a study of shared clonotypes between healthy human individuals. Study results and caveats: Unshared clonotypes carried lower generation probabilities than those common to all four donors.

The TCR comes from a young man in good health. Some clones in this sample may be carry-over from other donors' samples. Sequencing input: naive CD4+ T cells from PBMCs. Subset defined: CD45RA+ positively selected.

CDR3 nucleotide sequence: TGTGCCAGCAGTGGAAACTCTGGAAACACCATATATTTT. The encoded protein is CASSGNSGNTIYF. This rearrangement joins TRBV6-1 to TRBJ1-3, with D unclear. V was trimmed by 4 bases and J by 0 bases, leaving 4 bases between them. The length of the CDR3 is 13 residues. From germline, CDR1 is MNHNS and CDR2 SASEGT.